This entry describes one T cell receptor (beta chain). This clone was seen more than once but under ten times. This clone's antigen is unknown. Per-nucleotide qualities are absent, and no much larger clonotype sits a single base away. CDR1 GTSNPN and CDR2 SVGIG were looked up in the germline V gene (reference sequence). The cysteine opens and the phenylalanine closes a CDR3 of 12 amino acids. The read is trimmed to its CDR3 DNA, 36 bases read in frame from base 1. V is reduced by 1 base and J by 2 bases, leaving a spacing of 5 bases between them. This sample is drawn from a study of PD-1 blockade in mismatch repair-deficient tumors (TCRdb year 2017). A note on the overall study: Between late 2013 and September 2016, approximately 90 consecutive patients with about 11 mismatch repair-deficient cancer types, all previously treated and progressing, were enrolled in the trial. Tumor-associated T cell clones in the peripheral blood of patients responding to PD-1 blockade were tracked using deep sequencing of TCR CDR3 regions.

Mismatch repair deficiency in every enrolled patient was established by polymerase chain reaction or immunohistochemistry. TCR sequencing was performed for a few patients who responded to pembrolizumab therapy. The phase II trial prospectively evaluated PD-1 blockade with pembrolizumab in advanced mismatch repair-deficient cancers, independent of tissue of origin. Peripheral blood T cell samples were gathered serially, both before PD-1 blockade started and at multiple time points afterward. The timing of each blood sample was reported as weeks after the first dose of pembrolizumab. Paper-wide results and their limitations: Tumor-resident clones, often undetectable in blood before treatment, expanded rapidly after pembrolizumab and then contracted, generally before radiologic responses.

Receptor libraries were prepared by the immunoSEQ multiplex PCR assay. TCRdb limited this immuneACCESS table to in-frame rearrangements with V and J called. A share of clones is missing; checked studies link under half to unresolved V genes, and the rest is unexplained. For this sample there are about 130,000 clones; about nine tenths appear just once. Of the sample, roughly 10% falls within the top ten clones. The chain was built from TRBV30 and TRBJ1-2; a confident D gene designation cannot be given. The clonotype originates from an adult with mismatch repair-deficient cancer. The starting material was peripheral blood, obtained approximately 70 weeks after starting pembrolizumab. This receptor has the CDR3 CAWSGGNYGYTF. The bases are TGTGCCTGGAGTGGTGGGAACTATGGCTACACCTTC.